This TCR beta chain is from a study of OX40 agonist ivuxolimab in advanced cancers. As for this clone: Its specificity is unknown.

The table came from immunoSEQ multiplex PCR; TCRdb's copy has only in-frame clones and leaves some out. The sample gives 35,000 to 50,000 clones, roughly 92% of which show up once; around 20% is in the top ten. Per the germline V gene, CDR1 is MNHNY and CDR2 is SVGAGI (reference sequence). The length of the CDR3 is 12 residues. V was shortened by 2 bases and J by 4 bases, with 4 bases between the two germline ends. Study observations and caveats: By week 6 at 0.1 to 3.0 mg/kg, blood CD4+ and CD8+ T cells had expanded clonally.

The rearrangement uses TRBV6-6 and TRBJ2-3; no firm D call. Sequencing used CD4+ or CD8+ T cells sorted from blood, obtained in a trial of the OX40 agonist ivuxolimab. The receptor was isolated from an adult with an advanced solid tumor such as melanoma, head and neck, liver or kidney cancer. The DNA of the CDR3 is TGTGCCAGCAGTTACCACCCAGATACGCAGTATTTT. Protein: CASSYHPDTQYF.